This T cell receptor beta chain was found in a study of blood T cell repertoires in COVID-19. Study-level information: Samples of COVID-19 (acute and convalescent) were obtained from the United States, Italy and Spain. PBMCs, B-cell-depleted T cells, or T cells provided the cDNA or gDNA that made up the material.

Source study methods: Amplification of reference gene primers was used by the study to estimate nucleated cell counts. Sequencing was performed with immunoSEQ multiplex PCR; in TCRdb, only in-frame clones are kept and a portion is missing. V, J and clone size derive from that table, while D and trimming were established from the DNA sequence. The data contain around 67,000 clones, 88% of them singletons. This CDR3 is built from 16 residues. The germline V gene has CDR1 SNHLY and CDR2 FYNNEI. V trimming: 8 bases; J trimming: 0 bases; junction bases outside the gene matches: 8. The V call is TRBV2, the J call TRBJ2-4, with 9 positions matching TRBD1. The specimen sequenced was peripheral blood. This receptor was obtained from a woman older than 75 with active or convalescent COVID-19. The CDR3 region has the DNA TGTGCCAGCCTCAGGGACAGGGAACAAGCCAAAAACATTCAGTACTTC. It yields the protein CASLRDREQAKNIQYF.